This TCR beta chain was identified in a study of T cell responses to AZD1222 COVID-19 vaccine. Generated by immunoSEQ multiplex PCR, the TCRdb table keeps only in-frame clones and is missing some. The sample holds 96,000 or so clones, 80% to 90% seen once. CDR3 size: 15 residues. J was trimmed by 6 bases and V by 6 bases; bases with no gene match: 8. Germline CDR1 and CDR2: LNHDA and SQIVND (reference sequence). This TCR was sampled from an adult in good health. Source: peripheral blood, taken on day 0 of AZD1222 vaccination. This sequence joins TRBV19 and TRBJ1-5; 10 bases map to TRBD1. The CDR3 spells CASSLDRGLIQPQHF. The CDR3 coding sequence is TGTGCCAGTAGCTTAGACAGGGGGCTTATTCAGCCCCAGCATTTT.